This T cell receptor (beta chain) was recorded in a study of blood T cell repertoires in COVID-19 (dated by TCRdb to between 2020 and 2021). About the full investigation: Samples covering the acute and convalescent phases of COVID-19 were provided by collaborators in the United States, Italy and Spain. The sample metadata nearly always contained a de-identified subject ID, COVID-19 status, age in years and sex. The repertoires were released in a freely available public database intended as a resource for research on the immune response to SARS-CoV-2. Samples were obtained from the ongoing ImmuneRACE study (first 160 participants) and from 1,000 to 1,500 subjects provided by 6 global collaborators. Where available, HLA class I and class II types were taken from metadata supplied by the sample provider and were not determined by assay-based typing. The dataset comprised deeply sampled blood TCRbeta repertoires from subjects exposed to, actively infected with, or recovered from COVID-19. The material from the prospective study consisted of cDNA or gDNA derived from T cells, B-cell-depleted T cells, or PBMCs.

Concerning this clone itself: The antigen this receptor binds is unknown. No base-level quality is on record; no much larger clone is a single base apart.

Cut back by 0 bases and 9 bases, the V and J ends lie 11 bases apart. According to the germline V gene, CDR1 reads ENHRY and CDR2 reads SYGVKD. The CDR3 runs 13 amino acids, cysteine and phenylalanine included. The read is trimmed to its CDR3 DNA, 39 bases read in frame from base 1. Results the study describes overall, beyond this receptor: Clinical and demographic metadata were provided uncurated, with the amount varying by source and participant.

The immunoSEQ Assay, a bias-controlled multiplex PCR, was used to amplify TCRbeta CDR3 regions from genomic DNA. The study's own analysis went as follows. The number of nucleated cells in each sample was estimated by amplification of reference gene primers within the assay. To quantify the absolute abundance of each unique TCRbeta CDR3 rearrangement, sequence reads were collapsed and filtered. For each sample, productive Simpson clonality was calculated as the square root of Simpson's diversity index across productive rearrangements. TCRdb mirrors the immuneACCESS table, restricted to in-frame sequences. Some clones are absent from its copies; in checked studies, under half trace to an unresolved V gene, and the reason for the others is unknown. From that table come the V and J calls and clone size; the DNA was used to work out D and trimming. This sample holds 120,000 or so clones; around 87% were observed only once. Of the sample, less than 30% falls within the top ten clones.

Each collaborating institution followed its own protocols to collect whole blood in K2EDTA tubes. For TCRbeta analysis, collaborator samples were shipped as frozen whole blood, as isolated PBMCs, or as DNA extracted from either sample type. The TCR comes from a woman in her seventies with acute or convalescent COVID-19. Sequenced material: peripheral blood. The sequence links TRBV10-3 to TRBJ1-2; too little of a D gene remains to name it. The CDR3 has the sequence CAISESAQTSYTF. The DNA is TGTGCCATCAGTGAGTCGGCCCAGACAAGCTACACCTTC.